The 22 T cell receptor beta chains given below trace back to one sample, sequenced in a study of T cell responses to AZD1222 COVID-19 vaccine. Sequenced by immunoSEQ multiplex PCR; TCRdb stores in-frame clones only, minus some. The table has around 150,000 clones, more than 75% seen once. Material: peripheral blood, obtained on day 0 of AZD1222 vaccination. These receptor sequences come from an adult in good health.

The V call is TRBV18, the J call TRBJ2-1, with D perhaps TRBD1 (6 bases). The CDR3 is 15 amino acids. The V gene's germline CDR1 is KGHSH and CDR2 LQKENI. Trimming shortened V by 6 bases and J by 2 bases, and 14 bases separated the two germline ends. The CDR3 here is CASSPGQLTYNEQFF. Written as DNA, the CDR3 is TGTGCCAGCTCCCCAGGACAGCTTACCTACAATGAGCAGTTCTTC.

The chain carries TRBV6-5 and TRBJ1-5; D is uncertain. Germline CDR1 MNHEY, CDR2 SVGAGI. This CDR3 is 12 amino acids long. The V end lost 9 bases, the J end lost 1 base, and 7 bases lay between the germline ends. The CDR3 sequence is CASRQSNQPQHF. The CDR3 DNA reads TGTGCCAGTCGACAAAGCAATCAGCCCCAGCATTTT.

The DNA of the CDR3 is TGTGCCAGCAGGGGTTCGGGGGCAGGAAATTCACCCCTCCACTTT. It yields the protein CASRGSGAGNSPLHF. The V call is TRBV9, the J call TRBJ1-6; TRBD1 is a possible D gene (6 bases). Trimming took 5 bases from V and 7 from J, leaving 16 bases between them. The germline V gene has CDR1 SGDLS and CDR2 YYNGEE. The CDR3 covers 15 residues.

The chain couples TRBV28 to TRBJ1-6; D is uncertain. The CDR3 totals 16 residues. Germline CDR1 MDHEN, CDR2 SYDVKM. V was shortened by 2 bases and J by 0 bases, with 8 bases between the two germline ends. CDR3 nucleotide sequence: TGTGCCAGCAGTTTAGGCACCAGCTCCTATAATTCACCCCTCCACTTT. Amino acids: CASSLGTSSYNSPLHF.

This clone was observed a few times. V is TRBV28 and J is TRBJ2-7; no reliable D call. V gave up 6 bases and J gave up 5 bases, with 17 bases separating them. The CDR3 runs 14 residues. Germline loops: CDR1 MDHEN, CDR2 SYDVKM. This CDR3 reads CASRPPGSGNEQYF. The CDR3 coding sequence is TGTGCCAGCAGGCCCCCCGGGTCTGGAAACGAGCAGTACTTC.

This chain connects TRBV3-1 (or the pseudogene TRBV3-2) to TRBJ1-2; D is perhaps TRBD1 (6 bases). The CDR3 consists of 14 residues. Per the germline V gene, CDR1 is LGHDT and CDR2 is YNNKEL (reference sequence). V gave up 7 bases and J gave up 3 bases, with 15 bases separating them. This CDR3 is CASTPLGGDYGYTF. In DNA form, the CDR3 reads TGTGCCAGCACCCCCTTAGGGGGGGACTATGGCTACACCTTC.

V is TRBV12-3 or TRBV12-4 and J is TRBJ1-1; D not certain. The CDR3 is 13 residues long. V lost 8 bases to trimming and J lost 4 bases, with 14 bases between them. CDR3 sequence: CASSGRSSTEAFF. DNA of the CDR3: TGTGCCAGCTCGGGGAGGTCGAGCACTGAAGCTTTCTTT.

This chain connects TRBV5-4 to TRBJ1-5; D is perhaps TRBD1 (5 bases). Trimming shortened V by 9 bases and J by 6 bases, and 19 bases separated the two germline ends. Germline CDR1 reads SGHNT; CDR2 reads YYREEE (reference sequence). The CDR3 has 14 amino acids. The CDR3 DNA reads as TGTGCCACCTCCAGGGAAGGGTTAAGTCAGCCCCAGCATTTT. Translating gives CATSREGLSQPQHF. The variable domain in full, completed from reference TRBV5-4 and TRBJ1-5, reads ETGVTQSPTHLIKTRGQQVTLRCSSQSGHNTVSWYQQALGQGPQFIFQYYREEENGRGNFPPRFSGLQFPNYSSELNVNALELDDSALYLCATSREGLSQPQHFGDGTRLSIL.

The chain couples TRBV7-3 to TRBJ1-2; D is perhaps TRBD1 (6 bases). The CDR3 totals 13 residues. The germline V gene encodes CDR1 SGHTA and CDR2 FQGTGA. V lost 8 bases to trimming and J lost 4 bases, with 14 bases between them. CDR3 sequence: CASGNRVGYGYTF. The CDR3 DNA reads as TGTGCCAGCGGAAACAGGGTTGGCTATGGCTACACCTTC.

This sequence joins TRBV7-9 and TRBJ1-1; 9 nucleotides line up with TRBD1. Looked up from germline, CDR1 is SEHNR and CDR2 is FQNEAQ (reference sequence). The CDR3 runs 13 residues. V trimming: 8 bases; J trimming: 10 bases; junction bases outside the gene matches: 11. In DNA, the CDR3 is TGTGCCAGCGGACGGACAGGGGAGTATGGAGCTTTCTTT. Protein sequence: CASGRTGEYGAFF.

The V call is TRBV9, the J call TRBJ1-6, with D tentatively TRBD1 (5 bases). Germline V lookup: CDR1 SGDLS, CDR2 YYNGEE. The V and J ends lost 3 bases and 7 bases respectively, with 11 bases between them. The CDR3 runs to 14 residues. The CDR3 loop is CASSGQRRNSPLHF. The CDR3 bases are TGTGCCAGCAGCGGACAGAGAAGGAATTCACCCCTCCACTTT.

This clone came up once. V gene TRBV10-3 combines with J gene TRBJ2-7; TRBD2 might be the D (6 bases). CDR3 length equals 12 residues. Germline V gene sequence: CDR1 ENHRY, CDR2 SYGVKD. The V end lost 3 bases, the J end lost 3 bases, and 6 bases lay between the germline ends. In DNA form, the CDR3 reads TGTGCCATCAGTGACGGGGGCTACGAGCAGTACTTC. Its protein product is CAISDGGYEQYF.

This clone was detected only a few times. V is TRBV10-3 and J is TRBJ2-7; D is unclear. Between the trimmed V and J ends, which lost 5 bases and 0 bases, there was a span of 11 bases. Germline values: CDR1 ENHRY, CDR2 SYGVKD. The CDR3 has 14 residues. CDR3 sequence (DNA): TGTGCCATCAGTCCTCAGAGGAACTCCTACGAGCAGTACTTC. It yields the protein CAISPQRNSYEQYF.

The chain has TRBV3-1 (or the pseudogene TRBV3-2) and TRBJ1-3, with D tentatively TRBD1 (5 bases). The germline V gene has CDR1 LGHDT and CDR2 YNNKEL (reference sequence). CDR3 length equals 13 residues. V gave up 3 bases and J gave up 4 bases, with 7 bases separating them. The CDR3 sequence: CASSQGLGNTIYF. Here the CDR3 DNA reads TGTGCCAGCAGCCAGGGGCTCGGAAACACCATATATTTT.

The table lists this clone with a few counts. The rearrangement joins TRBV7-3 to TRBJ1-4; 7 nucleotides agree with TRBD1. The ends lost 5 bases at V and 7 bases at J; junction bases unmatched: 10. This CDR3 region has 15 residues. The germline V gene has CDR1 SGHTA and CDR2 FQGTGA. The CDR3 is CASSPLQGWCEKLFF. The CDR3, as DNA: TGTGCCAGCAGCCCGTTACAGGGGTGGTGTGAAAAACTGTTTTTT.

The chain has TRBV12-3 or TRBV12-4 and TRBJ2-2; D ambiguous. This CDR3 has 13 residues. Trimming pared 8 bases from V and 0 bases from J, leaving 7 bases between. The CDR3 here is CASGQTNTGELFF. The CDR3, as DNA: TGTGCCAGCGGGCAGACGAACACCGGGGAGCTGTTTTTT.

The J gene is TRBJ1-1, the V gene TRBV24-1; D might be TRBD1 (6 bases). Germline-derived CDR1 and CDR2 are KGHDR and SFDVKD. Trimming pared 4 bases from V and 1 base from J, leaving 12 bases between. This CDR3 is built from 15 residues. The CDR3: CATSEGGGWNTEAFF. CDR3 sequence (DNA): TGTGCCACCAGTGAGGGGGGGGGCTGGAACACTGAAGCTTTCTTT.

CDR3 nucleotide sequence: TGTGCCAGCAGTTTTCAGGACAGGGGGCGCGGTGGCTACACCTTC. It yields the protein CASSFQDRGRGGYTF. The chain joins TRBV28 to TRBJ1-2, with 11 bases lining up with TRBD1. CDR3 length: 15 residues. CDR1 is MDHEN, CDR2 SYDVKM, per germline. The V and J ends lost 3 bases and 7 bases, in that order; junction bases with no gene match: 7.

The chain carries TRBV7-8 and TRBJ1-2, with D perhaps matching TRBD1 (5 bases). The germline gives CDR1 SGHVS, CDR2 FQNEAQ. Trimming cost V 4 bases and J 2 bases, with 11 bases left between them. The CDR3 consists of 14 residues. The CDR3 region is CASSSRTYNYGYTF. CDR3 bases: TGTGCCAGCAGCTCGCGGACATACAACTATGGCTACACCTTC.

The V call is TRBV15, the J call TRBJ2-7; 8 positions agree with TRBD2. The CDR3 totals 16 residues. The germline V gene has CDR1 LNHNV and CDR2 YYDKDF (reference sequence). The V segment lost 0 bases and the J segment 1 base; nucleotides outside the gene matches: 5. The CDR3, as DNA: TGTGCCACCAGCAGAGATTCGGGGGGGACATCCTACGAGCAGTACTTC. It translates to CATSRDSGGTSYEQYF.

The chain has TRBV3-1 (or the pseudogene TRBV3-2) and TRBJ2-4; tentative D call: TRBD1 (6 bases). The V and J ends lost 1 base and 1 base respectively, with 11 bases between them. CDR1 and CDR2 from the germline V gene are LGHDT and YNNKEL (reference sequence). The CDR3 contains 16 residues. CDR3 sequence reads: CASSQANQGAKNIQYF. CDR3 sequence (DNA): TGTGCCAGCAGCCAAGCGAACCAGGGGGCCAAAAACATTCAGTACTTC.

The chain has TRBV5-1 and TRBJ2-4, with D maybe TRBD1 (5 bases). The V and J ends lost 0 bases and 2 bases respectively, with 9 bases between them. The CDR3 loop spans 15 amino acids. Germline V gene sequence: CDR1 SGHRS, CDR2 YFSETQ. CDR3 in amino acids: CASSLGRGTKNIQYF. In nucleotides, the CDR3 is TGCGCCAGCAGCTTGGGTAGGGGCACCAAAAACATTCAGTACTTC.